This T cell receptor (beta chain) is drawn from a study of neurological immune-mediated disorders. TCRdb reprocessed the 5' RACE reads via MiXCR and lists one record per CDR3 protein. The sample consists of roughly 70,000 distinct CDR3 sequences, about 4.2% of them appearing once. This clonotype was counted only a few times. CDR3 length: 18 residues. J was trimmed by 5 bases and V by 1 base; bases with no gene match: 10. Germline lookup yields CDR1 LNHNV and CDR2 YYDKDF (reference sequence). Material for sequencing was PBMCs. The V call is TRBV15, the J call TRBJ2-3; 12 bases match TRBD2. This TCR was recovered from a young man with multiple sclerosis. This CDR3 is CATSRASTSGGPGDTQYF. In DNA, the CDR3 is TGTGCCACCAGCAGAGCGTCGACTAGCGGGGGCCCGGGAGATACGCAGTATTTT. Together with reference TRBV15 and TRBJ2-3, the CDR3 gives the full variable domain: DAMVIQNPRYQVTQFGKPVTLSCSQTLNHNVMYWYQQKSSQAPKLLFHYYDKDFNNEADTPDNFQSRRPNTSFCFLDIRSPGLGDTAMYLCATSRASTSGGPGDTQYFGPGTRLTVL.